Sequencing of this T cell receptor beta chain was carried out in a study of PD-1 blockade in classical Hodgkin lymphoma. After autologous stem cell transplantation all patients relapsed, and prior brentuximab vedotin exposure differed between cohorts. V was trimmed by 3 bases and J by 0 bases, leaving 9 bases between them. CDR3 length equals 14 residues. The germline V gene encodes CDR1 GTSNPN and CDR2 SVGIG (reference sequence). Study results and caveats: Newly diagnosed and completely responding patients shared comparable baseline diversity.

Measured with immunoSEQ multiplex PCR; TCRdb has only the in-frame clones, and not every one. This table holds some 32,000 clones, approximately 85% found once. As to this clone: Its matching antigen is unknown.

The source of this sequence is a human donor with classical Hodgkin lymphoma. The rearrangement joins TRBV30 to TRBJ1-5; D gene uncertain. The material sequenced was peripheral blood mononuclear cells (PBMCs), taken at baseline. Here the CDR3 reads CAWSEVNSNQPQHF. DNA for the CDR3: TGTGCCTGGAGCGAAGTAAATAGCAATCAGCCCCAGCATTTT.